Below are 23 T cell receptor beta chains sequenced from a single sample in a study of regulatory T cells in long-lasting Graves disease (dated by TCRdb to the early 2020s). Library preparation was by multiplex PCR. The instrument given in TCRdb is Illumina HiSeq 4000. TCR beta libraries were built with iRepertoire HTBI primers and Arm-PCR amplification of CDR3 regions. Using fastp trimming at Q25 and MiXCR clonotype assembly, TCRdb reanalyzed the public sequencing data and kept in-frame beta chains. Duplicate CDR3 protein sequences are folded into a single record with the most common DNA and genes. The sample has hundreds of thousands of distinct CDR3 sequences on record, less than 20% of them singletons. Around 19% of the sample is held by the ten biggest clonotypes. Interpreted using the paper, the time point label stands for: newly diagnosed GD, antithyroid drugs for less than 3 months. RNA was extracted from PBMCs in TRIzol for both TCR sequencing and RNA sequencing.

These data were also filed under a second study, of T cells in Graves' hyperthyroidism and ophthalmopathy.

The sample was peripheral blood mononuclear cells (PBMCs), taken at new diagnosis, from a patient treated with antithyroid drugs. The receptors come from a woman in her thirties with Graves disease. Donor details come from another sample of the same person, matched by shared clones.

This clonotype has only a few counts. The V call is TRBV20-1, the J call TRBJ2-4, with D unresolved. CDR3 size: 10 residues. Germline CDR1 is DFQATT and CDR2 is SNEGSKA (reference sequence). V dropped 1 base and J dropped 6 bases, with 1 base sitting between them. CDR3 in amino acids: CSARGNIQYF. The CDR3 nucleotides read TGCAGTGCTAGAGGAAACATTCAGTACTTC.

Ten or more counts support this clonotype. This chain connects TRBV7-2 to TRBJ2-7; no reliable D call. Germline V gene data show CDR1 as SGHTA and CDR2 as FQGNSA. CDR3 length: 12 amino acids. With 5 bases removed from V and 6 bases from J, the gap between germline ends came to 11 bases. This CDR3 reads CASSPLVSEQYF. CDR3 DNA sequence: TGTGCCAGCAGCCCCCTTGTGTCCGAGCAGTACTTC.

Details on this clonotype: A read error may produce the germline difference seen at one junction end. The chain is built from TRBV12-3 or TRBV12-4 and TRBJ2-7; possibly TRBD2 for D (5 bases). The CDR3 has 12 residues. In DNA form, the CDR3 reads TGTGCCAGCAGTACGGGGTCCTACGAGCGGTACTTC. Translation: CASSTGSYERYF.

The table lists this clonotype with many counts. The rearrangement joins TRBV6-1 to TRBJ1-5, with 7 bases identical to TRBD1. The CDR3 spans 16 residues. V dropped 7 bases and J dropped 3; count of bases not matched to a gene: 12. CDR1 and CDR2 from the germline V gene are MNHNS and SASEGT. This CDR3 reads CASIRSGTAFNQPQHF. CDR3 DNA: TGTGCCAGCATTAGGTCCGGGACAGCATTCAATCAGCCCCAGCATTTT.

This clonotype was counted at least ten times. The rearrangement uses TRBV28 and TRBJ1-5; 8 nucleotides match TRBD1. The germline CDR1 and CDR2 sequences are MDHEN and SYDVKM. CDR3 length: 15 amino acids. V lost 1 base and J lost 6; bases outside the gene matches: 5. This chain's CDR3 is CASSLSGQAIQPQHF. CDR3 coding DNA: TGTGCCAGCAGTTTATCGGGACAGGCGATTCAGCCCCAGCATTTT.

This clonotype has more than one count but fewer than ten. The J gene is TRBJ2-2, the V gene TRBV28; 11 bases agree with TRBD1. Germline lookup yields CDR1 MDHEN and CDR2 SYDVKM. The CDR3 is 14 residues long. Losses at the gene ends were 6 bases for V and 8 bases for J; bases not matched to a gene: 5. The CDR3 coding sequence is TGTGCCAGCAGGAGGACAGGGGGCAGGGGGGAGCTGTTTTTT. Amino acid sequence: CASRRTGGRGELFF.

This clonotype was detected a few times. The chain uses TRBV30 and TRBJ1-6; 10 nucleotides line up with TRBD1. This CDR3 region has 20 residues. Germline CDR1 is GTSNPN and CDR2 is SVGIG (reference sequence). J was trimmed by 14 bases and V by 1 base; bases with no gene match: 26. Written as DNA, the CDR3 is TGTGCCTGGAGTGCCCTCCCGGGACAGGGGATCCGAGTTCGGGGCATAGCCCTCCACTTT. It is translated as CAWSALPGQGIRVRGIALHF.

The rearrangement joins TRBV20-1 to TRBJ2-3; 11 bases are shared with TRBD2. There are 17 residues in the CDR3. The germline V gene has CDR1 DFQATT and CDR2 SNEGSKA (reference sequence). The V and J ends lost 4 bases and 6 bases, in that order; junction bases with no gene match: 15. The chain's CDR3 is CSATRPGLAVLRDTQYF. CDR3 sequence (DNA): TGCAGTGCTACCCGCCCGGGACTAGCGGTTCTTCGGGATACGCAGTATTTT.

Turning to this clonotype: Just one base apart from a much larger clone, this may be a read error. The V gene is TRBV11-3, the J gene TRBJ2-1; D may be TRBD1 or TRBD2 (5 bases each). CDR3 length: 13 residues. The germline V and J ends were trimmed by 4 bases and 8 bases, with 12 bases remaining between them. Germline loops: CDR1 SGHNT, CDR2 YENEEA. This chain's CDR3 is CASSYGGVHEQFF. In DNA, the CDR3 is TGTGCCAGCAGCTATGGGGGTGTCCATGAGCAGTTCTTC.

Many counts were recorded for this clonotype. Its ends do not fully match the called genes, so a read error is possible. J is TRBJ2-7 and V is TRBV7-6; no clear D. This CDR3 contains 13 residues. CDR1 and CDR2 from the germline V gene are SGHVS and FNYEAQ. CDR3 protein: CASSPTGLSEQYF. In nucleotides, the CDR3 is TGTGCCAGCAGCCCGACCGGTCTCTCCGAGCAATACTTC.

The V and J genes are TRBV6-2 or TRBV6-3 and TRBJ2-7; possibly TRBD1 or TRBD2 for D (9 bases each). Germline CDR1 and CDR2: MNHEY and SVGEGT. The CDR3 extends over 18 amino acids. Trimming left V 6 bases short and J 4 bases short, with 28 bases between. The CDR3 DNA follows: TGTGCCAGCAGGGGGGGAATTCTAGCGGGACAGGGACAATACGAGCAGTACTTC. As protein: CASRGGILAGQGQYEQYF.

Only a few counts were recorded for this clonotype. The rearrangement links TRBV7-8 to TRBJ2-1, with 8 bases identical to TRBD2. The CDR3 is made up of 15 amino acids. With 5 bases clipped from V and 5 bases from J, the junction kept 8 bases outside the gene matches. CDR1 SGHVS and CDR2 FQNEAQ come from the germline V gene. CDR3 DNA: TGTGCCAGCAGCCGAATAGCGGGACTAAACAATGAGCAGTTCTTC. Translated, it gives CASSRIAGLNNEQFF.

This clonotype was observed at least ten times. V is TRBV30 and J is TRBJ1-2, with 9 positions matching TRBD1. After removal of 4 bases from V and 6 bases from J, the junction contained 6 bases not matched to a gene. Germline-derived CDR1 and CDR2 are GTSNPN and SVGIG (reference sequence). The CDR3 consists of 13 residues. The CDR3 loop is CAWNRDRADGYTF. CDR3 sequence (DNA): TGTGCCTGGAACCGGGACAGGGCTGATGGCTACACCTTC.

The chain recombines TRBV4-1 with TRBJ2-4; D may match TRBD1 or TRBD2 (5 bases each). CDR3 size: 16 residues. Trimming took 0 bases from V and 1 from J, leaving 10 bases between them. Germline V gives CDR1 MGHRA, CDR2 YSYEKL. The CDR3 here is CASSQETWGAKNIQYF. CDR3 coding DNA: TGCGCCAGCAGCCAAGAAACGTGGGGGGCCAAAAACATTCAGTACTTC.

This clonotype came up a few times. This chain joins TRBV24-1 and TRBJ2-3; maybe TRBD2 (5 bases). With 5 bases removed from V and 0 bases from J, the gap between germline ends came to 17 bases. The CDR3 covers 17 residues. Germline CDR1 KGHDR, CDR2 SFDVKD. The CDR3 DNA reads as TGTGCCACCAGTGCGTTGGAACCGGGAAGTAGCACAGATACGCAGTATTTT. It translates to CATSALEPGSSTDTQYF.

The chain carries TRBV9 and TRBJ2-6; D not certain. The length of the CDR3 is 16 residues. CDR1 and CDR2 (germline): SGDLS, YYNGEE. Between the trimmed V and J ends, which lost 0 bases and 0 bases, there was a span of 7 bases. The CDR3 DNA reads TGTGCCAGCAGCGTAGTGGGCTTCTCTGGGGCCAACGTCCTGACTTTC. Its translation: CASSVVGFSGANVLTF.

This chain joins TRBV30 and TRBJ1-1; D not resolved. The CDR3 covers 12 residues. Germline CDR1 GTSNPN, CDR2 SVGIG (reference sequence). V was shortened by 1 base and J by 3 bases, with 6 bases between the two germline ends. Written as DNA, the CDR3 is TGTGCCTGGAGTGGGGTGGACACTGAAGCTTTCTTT. Translated: CAWSGVDTEAFF.

The sample holds a few counts of this clonotype. The J gene is TRBJ2-2, the V gene TRBV2; TRBD2 matches 8 bases. Germline CDR1 is SNHLY and CDR2 is FYNNEI. The CDR3 has 14 residues. Trimming cost V 6 bases and J 7 bases; bases outside gene matches: 7. The CDR3 DNA sequence: TGTGCCAGCAGGGCGGGAGGATGGGGCGGGGAGCTGTTTTTT. As protein: CASRAGGWGGELFF.

With regard to this clonotype: It may be a read error: a sequence one base away is much more abundant. This sequence joins TRBV10-3 and TRBJ1-6; D ambiguous. Germline V gene data show CDR1 as ENHRY and CDR2 as SYGVKD. The CDR3 is made up of 13 amino acids. Trimming took 6 bases from V and 8 from J, leaving 11 bases between them. Here the CDR3 reads CAIREREDSPLHF. DNA of the CDR3: TGTGCCATCAGAGAACGCGAGGATTCACCCCTCCACTTT.

This clonotype was detected ten times or more. V and J are TRBV6-5 and TRBJ1-5; 9 bases match TRBD1. The CDR3 spans 17 residues. The germline V gene encodes CDR1 MNHEY and CDR2 SVGAGI. The J segment lost 3 bases and the V segment lost 4 bases, leaving 10 bases of the junction unmatched. CDR3 protein: CASSFYPTGGDNQPQHF. CDR3 DNA sequence: TGTGCCAGCAGTTTCTATCCGACAGGGGGGGACAATCAGCCCCAGCATTTT.

This clonotype was counted a few times. The chain links TRBV5-1 to TRBJ2-5, with D possibly TRBD1 on 6 matching bases. With 3 bases removed from V and 5 bases from J, the gap between germline ends came to 14 bases. The CDR3 runs to 14 residues. Germline loops: CDR1 SGHRS, CDR2 YFSETQ. CDR3 sequence: CASSSGQPRETQYF. CDR3 in DNA: TGCGCCAGCAGCTCTGGACAGCCCCGGGAGACCCAGTACTTC.

The table lists this clonotype with many counts. This chain links TRBV11-2 with TRBJ2-3; 8 bases align to TRBD1. Germline V gives CDR1 SGHAT, CDR2 FQNNGV. The J segment lost 6 bases and the V segment lost 1 base, leaving 6 bases of the junction unmatched. This CDR3 spans 15 amino acids. The CDR3: CASSLVGGQGDTQYF. In nucleotides, the CDR3 is TGTGCCAGCAGCTTAGTAGGCGGACAGGGCGATACGCAGTATTTT.

This clonotype was counted many times. The chain joins TRBV12-3 or TRBV12-4 to TRBJ1-4; TRBD1 aligns across 7 bases. The CDR3 totals 18 residues. V was clipped by 6 bases and J by 10 bases; unmatched bases: 23. CDR3 region: CASSPNTGQVGDSRKLFF. The CDR3 region has the DNA TGTGCCAGCAGCCCGAATACAGGACAGGTCGGGGATAGTAGAAAACTGTTTTTT.